The 31 T cell receptor beta chains reported below all come from one sample, sequenced in a study of blood T cell repertoires in COVID-19. Produced via immunoSEQ multiplex PCR; TCRdb's table is partial and in-frame only. The table includes about 99,000 clones, about 89% detected once. The sample consisted of peripheral blood. These receptor sequences come from a woman aged 60-75 years with acute or convalescent COVID-19.

V usage is TRBV20-1 and J usage is TRBJ2-1, with 9 bases lining up with TRBD2. J lost 6 bases, V lost 3 bases, and 18 bases had no gene match. This CDR3 comprises 18 residues. The germline V gene has CDR1 DFQATT and CDR2 SNEGSKA (reference sequence). The CDR3 region is CSASGAAVSSGSINEQFF. The CDR3 DNA reads as TGCAGTGCTAGTGGAGCCGCAGTGAGTAGCGGGAGTATCAATGAGCAGTTCTTC.

The J gene is TRBJ1-2, the V gene TRBV24-1; a possible D gene is TRBD1 (6 bases). The ends were cut back, 4 bases at V and 0 bases at J, with 8 bases in the middle. The germline V gene encodes CDR1 KGHDR and CDR2 SFDVKD. This CDR3 contains 14 residues. The CDR3 protein is CATSESGANYGYTF. CDR3 nucleotides: TGTGCCACCAGTGAATCAGGGGCTAACTATGGCTACACCTTC.

This chain's CDR3 is CASSLSWQAGYTF. DNA of the CDR3: TGTGCCAGCAGTTTATCATGGCAGGCTGGCTACACCTTC. V is TRBV27 and J is TRBJ1-2, with D unresolved. The CDR3 length is 13 residues. Germline lookup yields CDR1 MNHEY and CDR2 SMNVEV (reference sequence). The ends were cut back, 0 bases at V and 7 bases at J, with 9 bases in the middle.

CDR3 protein: CASSQQGAMSEKLFF. The CDR3 nucleotides read TGTGCCAGTAGTCAACAGGGGGCTATGAGTGAAAAACTGTTTTTT. The V gene is TRBV19, the J gene TRBJ1-4; 9 nucleotides align to TRBD1. The CDR3 spans 15 residues. Germline CDR1 is LNHDA and CDR2 is SQIVND (reference sequence). Trimming removed 5 bases from V and 7 bases from J; junction bases left unmatched: 8.

The chain joins TRBV2 to TRBJ1-2, with D perhaps matching TRBD1 (5 bases). From germline, CDR1 is SNHLY and CDR2 FYNNEI. The CDR3 covers 14 residues. V was clipped by 6 bases and J by 4 bases, with 15 bases between them. In DNA, the CDR3 is TGTGCCAGCAGCCTATTAGGGCAGGGCTATGGCTACACCTTC. Protein product: CASSLLGQGYGYTF.

The rearrangement links TRBV10-2 to TRBJ2-5; no clear D. Trimming took off 8 bases at V and 7 bases at J, with 26 bases between the two ends. This CDR3 is built from 16 residues. Germline CDR1 WSHSY, CDR2 SAAADI. The CDR3 DNA reads as TGCGCCAGCTTCTCGGTAAAAGAGGTTCCAGTAGGGACCCAGTACTTC. It yields the protein CASFSVKEVPVGTQYF.

The CDR3 bases are TGTGCCAGCAATCAGGGGAAGTATGGCTACACCTTC. Residues: CASNQGKYGYTF. This chain links TRBV28 with TRBJ1-2; weak D call: TRBD1 (6 bases). CDR1 is MDHEN, CDR2 SYDVKM, per germline. The CDR3 totals 12 residues. V was shortened by 7 bases and J by 5 bases, with 11 bases between the two germline ends.

The CDR3 region is CASSPGVGQVNTEAFF. CDR3 nucleotides: TGTGCCAGCAGCCCTGGGGTCGGACAGGTGAACACTGAAGCTTTCTTT. The chain uses TRBV5-6 and TRBJ1-1; 7 nucleotides line up with TRBD1. The J segment lost 0 bases and the V segment lost 4 bases, leaving 9 bases of the junction unmatched. The germline V gene encodes CDR1 SGHDT and CDR2 YYEEEE. The CDR3 contains 16 residues. Looking up the rest from reference TRBV5-6 and TRBJ1-1 gives the full variable domain: DAGVTQSPTHLIKTRGQQVTLRCSPKSGHDTVSWYQQALGQGPQFIFQYYEEEERQRGNFPDRFSGHQFPNYSSELNVNALLLGDSALYLCASSPGVGQVNTEAFFGQGTRLTVV.

The chain employs TRBV3-1 (or the pseudogene TRBV3-2) and TRBJ2-4; D uncertain. Trimming took 0 bases from V and 0 from J, leaving 15 bases between them. CDR3 length equals 18 residues. Germline V gene lookup returns CDR1 LGHDT and CDR2 YNNKEL (reference sequence). The CDR3 loop is CASSQDLSALLAKNIQYF. The DNA of the CDR3 is TGTGCCAGCAGCCAAGATCTATCAGCGCTACTAGCCAAAAACATTCAGTACTTC.

This clone came up a few times. This chain joins TRBV28 and TRBJ1-2; the match to TRBD1 covers 9 bases. Germline CDR1 reads MDHEN; CDR2 reads SYDVKM. J lost 5 bases, V lost 5 bases, and 9 bases had no gene match. The CDR3 has 15 amino acids. As DNA, the CDR3 is TGTGCCAGCAGTCCGGGGACAGGGATCGTTTATGGCTACACCTTC. This gives the protein CASSPGTGIVYGYTF.

This sequence joins TRBV12-3 or TRBV12-4 and TRBJ1-2, with a weak D call TRBD1 (6 bases). This CDR3 has 11 residues. V lost 1 base and J lost 11, with 8 bases in between. DNA for the CDR3: TGTGCCAGCAGTTTAGTGGGGGCGTACACCTTC. This translates into CASSLVGAYTF.

V gene TRBV28 combines with J gene TRBJ1-2, with TRBD1 matching over 7 bases. Germline values: CDR1 MDHEN, CDR2 SYDVKM. The length of the CDR3 is 13 residues. V shed 4 bases and J 8 bases; nucleotides not matched to a gene: 7. The CDR3 sequence is CASSSYRGEGYTF. In nucleotides, the CDR3 is TGTGCCAGCAGTTCGTACAGGGGAGAAGGCTACACCTTC.

This clone was seen just once. This chain's CDR3 is CASSPGLAGEGETQYF. The CDR3 coding sequence is TGTGCCAGTAGCCCCGGACTAGCGGGAGAGGGAGAGACCCAGTACTTC. The chain joins TRBV19 to TRBJ2-5; 13 bases are a match to TRBD2. Germline values: CDR1 LNHDA, CDR2 SQIVND (reference sequence). The CDR3 totals 16 residues. After removal of 6 bases from V and 4 bases from J, the junction contained 8 bases not matched to a gene.

V gene TRBV10-2 combines with J gene TRBJ1-1, with D uncertain. V gave up 4 bases and J gave up 5 bases, with 8 bases separating them. CDR1 WSHSY and CDR2 SAAADI come from the germline V gene. The CDR3 extends over 12 amino acids. Here the CDR3 DNA reads TGCGCCAGCAGTGGAGGGCTTACTGAAGCTTTCTTT. Encoded protein: CASSGGLTEAFF.

The J gene is TRBJ1-1, the V gene TRBV9, with TRBD1 matching over 10 bases. V was pared by 0 bases and J by 2 bases, with 10 bases of the junction left unmatched. The CDR3 contains 18 residues. CDR1 and CDR2 (germline): SGDLS, YYNGEE. CDR3 coding DNA: TGTGCCAGCAGCGTAGGGGCCGGGACAGGGGTTTCAAACACTGAAGCTTTCTTT. As protein: CASSVGAGTGVSNTEAFF.

The rearrangement links TRBV27 to TRBJ2-7, with 11 positions matching TRBD2. The CDR3 is 15 residues long. CDR1 is MNHEY, CDR2 SMNVEV, per germline (reference sequence). J gave up 3 bases and V 0 bases, and 1 base lay outside the gene matches. The CDR3 sequence is CASSLSLAGVYEQYF. The DNA of the CDR3 is TGTGCCAGCAGTTTATCACTAGCGGGAGTCTACGAGCAGTACTTC.

In its sample, this clone was seen once. The genes are TRBV6-5 and TRBJ2-1, with D possibly TRBD2 on 5 matching bases. V was shortened by 4 bases and J by 6 bases, with 10 bases between the two germline ends. The CDR3 totals 13 residues. The germline gives CDR1 MNHEY, CDR2 SVGAGI. The DNA of the CDR3 is TGTGCCAGCAGTTGGCTAGCATCCAATGAGCAGTTCTTC. The encoded protein is CASSWLASNEQFF.

The CDR3 coding sequence is TGTGCCAGCAGCGCCCCCGGACAGGCCTCTGGAAACACCATATATTTT. Translation: CASSAPGQASGNTIYF. The V call is TRBV13, the J call TRBJ1-3, with 7 bases matching TRBD1. The CDR3 spans 16 residues. Germline-derived CDR1 and CDR2 are PRHDT and FYEKMQ (reference sequence). Trimming removed 5 bases from V and 0 bases from J; junction bases left unmatched: 7. The variable domain in full, completed from reference TRBV13 and TRBJ1-3, reads AAGVIQSPRHLIKEKRETATLKCYPIPRHDTVYWYQQGPGQDPQFLISFYEKMQSDKGSIPDRFSAQQFSDYHSELNMSSLELGDSALYFCASSAPGQASGNTIYFGEGSWLTVV.

The chain joins TRBV29-1 to TRBJ1-2; TRBD1 aligns across 9 bases. The CDR3 spans 14 residues. Trimming cost V 6 bases and J 5 bases; bases outside gene matches: 10. Germline assignment: CDR1 SQVTM and CDR2 ANQGSEA. The CDR3 DNA is TGCAGCGTGTCAATACAGGGGGCCAAATATGGCTACACCTTC. Its translation is CSVSIQGAKYGYTF.

This clone occurred once. The V gene is TRBV10-3, the J gene TRBJ2-3; D is uncertain. V lost 3 bases and J lost 2, with 9 bases in between. The length of the CDR3 is 14 residues. Germline V gene sequence: CDR1 ENHRY, CDR2 SYGVKD. CDR3 region: CAISDPGFTDTQYF. The CDR3 nucleotides read TGTGCCATCAGTGACCCCGGGTTCACAGATACGCAGTATTTT.

This sequence joins TRBV24-1 and TRBJ2-3; the D gene is possibly TRBD1 (6 bases). The CDR3 is made up of 15 amino acids. The V end was cut by 6 bases, the J end by 5 bases, with 17 bases between. Per the germline V gene, CDR1 is KGHDR and CDR2 is SFDVKD. The CDR3 spells CATSPGPGVGDTQYF. The CDR3 bases are TGTGCCACCAGTCCCGGGCCAGGGGTGGGAGATACGCAGTATTTT.

The chain couples TRBV7-9 to TRBJ2-5; a possible D gene is TRBD2 (5 bases). The germline V gene has CDR1 SEHNR and CDR2 FQNEAQ (reference sequence). This CDR3 region has 17 residues. Trimming left V 4 bases short and J 1 base short, with 19 bases between. The DNA of the CDR3 is TGTGCCAGCAGCTCCGAAACTAGGCCCCCACTCCAAGAGACCCAGTACTTC. Its translation: CASSSETRPPLQETQYF.

The V gene is TRBV3-1 (or the pseudogene TRBV3-2), the J gene TRBJ1-1, with a weak D call TRBD1 (5 bases). The CDR3 loop spans 15 amino acids. The V gene lost 0 bases and the J gene lost 4 bases, with 12 bases spanning the gap. Germline CDR1 and CDR2: LGHDT and YNNKEL (reference sequence). CDR3 in DNA: TGTGCCAGCAGCCAAGATCCAGGGATGGGCACTGAAGCTTTCTTT. Protein: CASSQDPGMGTEAFF.

The chain is built from TRBV24-1 and TRBJ1-2; the D gene is possibly TRBD1 (5 bases). The germline V gene encodes CDR1 KGHDR and CDR2 SFDVKD. Trimming stripped 2 bases from V and 6 bases from J, with 15 bases between. The CDR3 consists of 15 residues. The CDR3 DNA is TGTGCCACCAGTGATTCTGGGAGGGGCGTCGATGGCTACACCTTC. Residues: CATSDSGRGVDGYTF.

The chain links TRBV7-8 to TRBJ1-6; 12 bases agree with TRBD1. V dropped 4 bases and J dropped 14; count of bases not matched to a gene: 3. In germline, CDR1 is SGHVS, CDR2 FQNEAQ. CDR3 size: 13 residues. The CDR3 reads CASSWDRGQSLHF. The CDR3 region has the DNA TGTGCCAGCAGCTGGGACAGGGGGCAATCCCTCCACTTT.

This chain links TRBV14 with TRBJ2-7, with D unresolved. CDR1 is SGHDN and CDR2 is FVKESK in the germline V gene. Trimming removed 4 bases at V and 0 bases at J, with 16 bases between. The CDR3 length is 16 residues. Written as DNA, the CDR3 is TGTGCCAGCAGCCTGAATACGTGGGCCTCCTCCTACGAGCAGTACTTC. This gives the protein CASSLNTWASSYEQYF.

The chain links TRBV19 to TRBJ1-2; D gene unclear. V was trimmed by 4 bases and J by 2 bases, leaving 17 bases between them. The CDR3 consists of 16 residues. Germline CDR1 and CDR2: LNHDA and SQIVND (reference sequence). The CDR3 coding sequence is TGTGCCAGTAGTACCAACACGTTGACTCTCAACTATGGCTACACCTTC. This sequence encodes CASSTNTLTLNYGYTF.

CDR3 in amino acids: CASSLGETDTQYF. The DNA for the CDR3 is TGTGCCAGCAGCTTGGGTGAGACAGATACGCAGTATTTT. The chain couples TRBV5-6 to TRBJ2-3; D is unclear. V gave up 0 bases and J gave up 3 bases, with 5 bases separating them. Germline V gene data show CDR1 as SGHDT and CDR2 as YYEEEE. This CDR3 has 13 residues.

J is TRBJ1-1 and V is TRBV19; no firm D call. Trimming shortened V by 3 bases and J by 0 bases, and 5 bases separated the two germline ends. CDR1 is LNHDA and CDR2 is SQIVND in the germline V gene (reference sequence). This CDR3 contains 13 residues. CDR3 loop: CASSIELNTEAFF. In DNA, the CDR3 is TGTGCCAGTAGTATTGAGCTGAACACTGAAGCTTTCTTT.

The CDR3 region is CSVELRSSYNEQFF. The DNA of the CDR3 is TGCAGCGTTGAATTAAGGAGCTCCTACAATGAGCAGTTCTTC. This chain links TRBV29-1 with TRBJ2-1; D remains unclear. This CDR3 comprises 14 residues. Trimming left V 2 bases short and J 0 bases short, with 8 bases between. Germline CDR1 is SQVTM and CDR2 is ANQGSEA.

The table lists this clone with a count of one. The genes are TRBV10-3 and TRBJ2-1, with 7 bases fitting TRBD2. The length of the CDR3 is 12 residues. The V gene end was trimmed by 6 bases and the J gene end by 5 bases; junction bases not matched to a gene: 1. CDR1 is ENHRY, CDR2 SYGVKD, per germline. The CDR3 DNA sequence: TGTGCCATCAGAGGACTAGACAATGAGCAGTTCTTC. Translated, it gives CAIRGLDNEQFF.